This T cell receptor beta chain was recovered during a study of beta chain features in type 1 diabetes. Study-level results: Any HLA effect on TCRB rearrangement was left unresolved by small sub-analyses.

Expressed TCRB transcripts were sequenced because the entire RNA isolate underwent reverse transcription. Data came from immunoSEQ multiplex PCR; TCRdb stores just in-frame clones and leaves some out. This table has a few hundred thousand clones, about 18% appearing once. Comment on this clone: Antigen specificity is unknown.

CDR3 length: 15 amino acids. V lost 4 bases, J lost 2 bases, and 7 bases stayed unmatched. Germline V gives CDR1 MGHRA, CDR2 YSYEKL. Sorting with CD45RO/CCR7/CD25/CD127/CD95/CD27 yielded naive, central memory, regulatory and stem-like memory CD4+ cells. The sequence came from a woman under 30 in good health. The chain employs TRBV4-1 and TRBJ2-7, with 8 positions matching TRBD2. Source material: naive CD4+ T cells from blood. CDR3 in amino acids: CASSRVAGIPYEQYF. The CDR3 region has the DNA TGCGCCAGCAGCCGAGTAGCGGGGATACCCTACGAGCAGTACTTC.